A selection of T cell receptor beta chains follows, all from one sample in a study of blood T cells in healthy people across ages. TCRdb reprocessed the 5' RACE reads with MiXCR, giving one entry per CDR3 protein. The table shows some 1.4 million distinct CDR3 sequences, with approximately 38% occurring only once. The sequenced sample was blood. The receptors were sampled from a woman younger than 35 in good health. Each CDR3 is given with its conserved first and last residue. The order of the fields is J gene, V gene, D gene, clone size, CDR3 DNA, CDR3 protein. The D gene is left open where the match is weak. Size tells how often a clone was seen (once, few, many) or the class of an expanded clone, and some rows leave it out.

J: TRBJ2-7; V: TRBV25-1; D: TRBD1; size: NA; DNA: TGTGCCAGCAGTGATTGGACAGGGTCTAGTGAGCAGTACTTC; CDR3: CASSDWTGSSEQYF
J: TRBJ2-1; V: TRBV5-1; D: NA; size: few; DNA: TGCGCCAGCAGCTTAGAGTCCTCCAGGGATGAGCAGTTCTTC; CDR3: CASSLESSRDEQFF
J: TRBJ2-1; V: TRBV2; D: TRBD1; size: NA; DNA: TGTGCCACCAATGACAGGGAATACAATGAGCAGTTCTTC; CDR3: CATNDREYNEQFF
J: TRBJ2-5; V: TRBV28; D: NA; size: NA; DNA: TGTGCCAGCAGTTTTTCGGGGTTGGAGGAGACCCAGTACTTC; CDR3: CASSFSGLEETQYF
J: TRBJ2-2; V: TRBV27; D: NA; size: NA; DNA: TGTGCCAGCAGTTTGGCAGGGCCGGCCGGGGAGCTGTTTTTT; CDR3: CASSLAGPAGELFF
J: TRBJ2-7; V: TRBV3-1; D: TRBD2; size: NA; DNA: TGTGCCAGCTCCGCTAGCGGGAGGAGGGACGAGCAGTACTTC; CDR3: CASSASGRRDEQYF
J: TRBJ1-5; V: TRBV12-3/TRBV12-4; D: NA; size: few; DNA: TGTGCCAGCAGTTTCGGGTTATTGGGCAATCAGCCCCAGCATTTT; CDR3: CASSFGLLGNQPQHF
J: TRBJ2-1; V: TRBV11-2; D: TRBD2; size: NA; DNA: TGTGCCAGCAGCTTAGAGGGGGGGGGTTTGGATAGTGAGCAGTTCTTC; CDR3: CASSLEGGGLDSEQFF
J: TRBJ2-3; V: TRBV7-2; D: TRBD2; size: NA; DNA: TGTGCCAGCAGCTCGCCTAGCGGAGGGGTGAACACAGATACGCAGTATTTT; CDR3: CASSSPSGGVNTDTQYF
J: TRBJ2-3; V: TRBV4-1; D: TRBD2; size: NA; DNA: TGCGCCAGCAGCCAAGATTCGGCTAGCGGGGGGTTGGGGGATACGCAGTATTTT; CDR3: CASSQDSASGGLGDTQYF
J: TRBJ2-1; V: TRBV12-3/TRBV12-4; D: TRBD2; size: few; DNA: TGTGCCAGCAACCCAGGGAAGCGGGGACCCAAGGATGAGCAGTTCTTC; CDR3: CASNPGKRGPKDEQFF
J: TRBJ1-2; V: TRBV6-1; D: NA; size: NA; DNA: TGTGCCAGCAGTGAACCAACGGGATCGGCGAGGAGGTACACCTTC; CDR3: CASSEPTGSARRYTF
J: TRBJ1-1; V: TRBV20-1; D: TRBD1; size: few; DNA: TGCAGTGCTAGTCCGGGACAGAAAACTGAAGCTTTCTTT; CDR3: CSASPGQKTEAFF
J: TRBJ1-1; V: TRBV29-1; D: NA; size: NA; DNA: TGCAGCGTTGAAGCGTCCAGGGAGGACACTGAAGCTTTCTTT; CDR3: CSVEASREDTEAFF
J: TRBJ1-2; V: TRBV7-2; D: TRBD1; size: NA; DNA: TGTGCCAGCAGCTTATGGGCGACAGGGAAGGATGGCTACACCTTC; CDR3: CASSLWATGKDGYTF
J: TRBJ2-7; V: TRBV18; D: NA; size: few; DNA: TGTGCCAGCTCACCAATACAGGGACCAGCCTACGAGCAGTACTTC; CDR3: CASSPIQGPAYEQYF
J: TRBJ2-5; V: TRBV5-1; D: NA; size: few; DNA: TGCGCCAGCAGCTTGATGGTGACAGTCCCAAGGGGAGAGCAGTACTTC; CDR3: CASSLMVTVPRGEQYF
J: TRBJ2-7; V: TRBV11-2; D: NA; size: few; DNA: TGTGCCAGCAGCTTAGTAGGGGGTCCCTACGAGCAGTACTTC; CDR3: CASSLVGGPYEQYF
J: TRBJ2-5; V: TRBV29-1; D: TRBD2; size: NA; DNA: TGCAGCGCCGGGCGGGTAGCGGGAGGCGAAGAGACCCAGTACTTC; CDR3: CSAGRVAGGEETQYF
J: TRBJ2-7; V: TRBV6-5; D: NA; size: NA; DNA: TGTGCCAGCAGCTCCCTCGGAGTGAAGTATAGCGAGCAGTACTTC; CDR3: CASSSLGVKYSEQYF
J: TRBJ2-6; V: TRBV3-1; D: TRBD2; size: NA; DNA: TGTGCCAGCAGCCCGGGACTAGCGGGAGCTGGGGCCAACGTCCTGACTTTC; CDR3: CASSPGLAGAGANVLTF
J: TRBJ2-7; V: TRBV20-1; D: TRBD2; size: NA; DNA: TGCAGTGCTACAAGGACTAGCGAGAGCTCCTACGAGCAGTACTTC; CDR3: CSATRTSESSYEQYF
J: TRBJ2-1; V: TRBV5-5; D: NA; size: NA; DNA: TGTGCCAGCAGCTTGCGAGCAACGGACAGCCTAAACAATGAGCAGTTCTTC; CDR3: CASSLRATDSLNNEQFF
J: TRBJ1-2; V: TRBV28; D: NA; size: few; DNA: TGTGCCACCACTCTTGTCGGGGGTGGCTATGGCTACACCTTC; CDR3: CATTLVGGGYGYTF
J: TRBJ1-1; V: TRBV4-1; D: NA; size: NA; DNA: TGCGCCAGCAGCAAAGCCCTTTTGGGCACTGAAGCTTTCTTT; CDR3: CASSKALLGTEAFF
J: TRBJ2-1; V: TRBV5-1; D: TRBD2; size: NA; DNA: TGCGCCAGCAGCTCCGGGAGGTCAACGGGTAATGAGCAGTTCTTC; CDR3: CASSSGRSTGNEQFF
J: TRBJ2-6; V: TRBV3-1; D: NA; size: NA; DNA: TGTGCCAGCAGCCTGCGGGGCAGCTTCGACTCTGGGGCCAACGTCCTGACTTTC; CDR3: CASSLRGSFDSGANVLTF
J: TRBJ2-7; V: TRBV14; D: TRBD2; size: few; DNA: TGTGCCAGCAGCTCGACTAGCGGGAGGAACGAGCAGTACTTC; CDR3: CASSSTSGRNEQYF
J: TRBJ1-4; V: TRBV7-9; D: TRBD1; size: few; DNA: TGTGCCAGCAGCCTGGAAGGAGGGACAGGGGATGAAAAACTGTTTTTT; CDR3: CASSLEGGTGDEKLFF
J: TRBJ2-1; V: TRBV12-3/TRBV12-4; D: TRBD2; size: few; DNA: TGTGCCAGCAGTTCAGCGGGACTAGCGTGGTCCTACAATGAGCAGTTCTTC; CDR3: CASSSAGLAWSYNEQFF
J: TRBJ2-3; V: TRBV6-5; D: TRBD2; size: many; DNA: TGTGCCAGCAGTCCACGGACTAGCGGGGGCACAGATACGCAGTATTTT; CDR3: CASSPRTSGGTDTQYF
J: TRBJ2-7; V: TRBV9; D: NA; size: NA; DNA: TGTGCCAGCAGCGTAGATTTCGGGACCGAGCAGTACTTC; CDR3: CASSVDFGTEQYF
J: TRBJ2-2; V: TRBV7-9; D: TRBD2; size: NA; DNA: TGTGCCAGCAGCCTTGGGCGAGCGGGGACCGGGGAGCTGTTTTTT; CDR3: CASSLGRAGTGELFF
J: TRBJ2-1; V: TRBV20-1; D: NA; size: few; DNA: TGCAGTGGGGGCAGCCAAGAGTCCGTCAATGAGCAGTTCTTC; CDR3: CSGGSQESVNEQFF
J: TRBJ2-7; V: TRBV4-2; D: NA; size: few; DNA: TGTGCCAGCAGCCAAGGTTTGGGAGCTCACGAGCAGTACTTC; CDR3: CASSQGLGAHEQYF
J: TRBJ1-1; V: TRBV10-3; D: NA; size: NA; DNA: TGTGCCATCAGTGAGGTGGGGGGGACCGCTGAAGCTTTCTTT; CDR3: CAISEVGGTAEAFF
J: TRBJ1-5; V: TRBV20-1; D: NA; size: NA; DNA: TGCAGTGCTAGCTCCGGGAATCAGCCCCAGCATTTT; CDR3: CSASSGNQPQHF
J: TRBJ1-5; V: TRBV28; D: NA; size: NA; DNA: TGTGCCAGCAGCGTCGAACTGGCCCAGCATTTT; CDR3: CASSVELAQHF
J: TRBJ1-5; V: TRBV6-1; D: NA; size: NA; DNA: TGTGCCAGTTGGGGTCGAGAAGGGGGTCAGCCCCAGCATTTT; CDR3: CASWGREGGQPQHF
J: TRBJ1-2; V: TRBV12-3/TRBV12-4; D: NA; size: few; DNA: TGTGCCAGCAGTTTACATTCCGGGGTTACCCGCTATGGCTACACCTTC; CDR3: CASSLHSGVTRYGYTF
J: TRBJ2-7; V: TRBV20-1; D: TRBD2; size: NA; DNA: TGCAGTGCTAGAATGGGAGCGGGGATAAGGGAGCAGTACTTC; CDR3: CSARMGAGIREQYF
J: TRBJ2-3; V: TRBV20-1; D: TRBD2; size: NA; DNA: TGCAGTGCTAGAGATCTAGCGGGAGGGTCCACAGATACGCAGTATTTT; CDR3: CSARDLAGGSTDTQYF
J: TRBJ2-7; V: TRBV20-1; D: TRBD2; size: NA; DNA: TGCAGTGCTGAACCGATAGCGGGGGGCATCTACGAGCAGTACTTC; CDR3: CSAEPIAGGIYEQYF
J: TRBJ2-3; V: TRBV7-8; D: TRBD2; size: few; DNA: TGTGCCAGCAGCTCCTACAGACTAGCCGTTAGCACAGATACGCAGTATTTT; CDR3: CASSSYRLAVSTDTQYF
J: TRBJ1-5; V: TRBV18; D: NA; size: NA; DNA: TGTGCCAGCTCACCACTAGGCAGCGATAATCAGCCCCAGCATTTT; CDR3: CASSPLGSDNQPQHF
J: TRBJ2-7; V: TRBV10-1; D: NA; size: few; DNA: TGCGCCAGCAGTGATCGGGGGCGAACCTACGAGCAGTACTTC; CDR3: CASSDRGRTYEQYF
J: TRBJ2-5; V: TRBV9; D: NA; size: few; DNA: TGTGCCAGCAGCGTAGATCAGGGTTCGGAGACCCAGTACTTC; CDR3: CASSVDQGSETQYF
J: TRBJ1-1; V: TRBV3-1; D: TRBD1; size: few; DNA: TGTGCCAGCAGCCAACTCGACAGGGCGAACACTGAAGCTTTCTTT; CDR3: CASSQLDRANTEAFF
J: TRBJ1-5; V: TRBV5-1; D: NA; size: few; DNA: TGCGCCAGCAGCTTGGGTCCAGGGGTCGGGCTGCTAGAACAGCCCCAGCATTTT; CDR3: CASSLGPGVGLLEQPQHF